The following is a T cell receptor beta chain sequence with its context. No antigen is known for it. A read error is possible here, since a much larger clone lies one base away. The CDR3 end shows no conserved phenylalanine or tryptophan, and so a read error is likely. The CDR3 adds up to 14 amino acids, both ends counted. Of the read, only the CDR3 DNA is kept; its 42 bases are in frame from base 1. CDR1 SGHTA and CDR2 FQGNSA are derived from the germline V gene. V loses 1 base of germline sequence and J loses 6 bases, and the interval between the two ends is 7 bases. Library creation used PCR. Sequencing used an Illumina HiSeq 2000. TCRdb cleaned the public reads at Q25 with fastp, built clones with MiXCR and kept in-frame beta chains. Each record represents a unique CDR3 protein, reported with the most common genes and DNA among its rows. The sample has roughly 79,000 distinct CDR3 sequences on record, approximately 49% of them singletons. The ten biggest clones cover 11% of the sample.

The record originates from a study of CDR3 diversity in severe acne (dated by TCRdb to about 2019). The receptor chain draws on TRBV7-2 and TRBJ1-6, with an unclear D gene assignment. The origin of this receptor is a male donor with severe acne vulgaris. The sample comprised blood. The DNA sequence reads TGTGCCAGCAGCTTAGTCAGGCTTAATTCACCCCTCCACTCT. This is translated as CASSLVRLNSPLHS.